This T cell receptor beta chain is from a study of CD8 T cells in Susac syndrome. Patients having Susac syndrome satisfied recently defined diagnostic criteria for definite or probable disease. Through negative isolation, CD4+ and CD8+ T cells were obtained, while TEMRA cells were enriched using FACS. The RNA input was 0.5 to 1 ug, and it was reverse transcribed with random hexamers. Each CDR3 protein is one row after TCRdb ran MiXCR on the immunoSEQ multiplex PCR reads. The profile shows around 200,000 distinct CDR3 sequences, approximately 96% of them singletons. For this clonotype: The target antigen is unknown.

There are 13 residues in the CDR3. The trim removed 4 bases at V and 5 bases at J, leaving 7 bases unmatched. Germline V CDR1 and CDR2: SQVTM, ANQGSEA. General study findings and limits: It was acknowledged in the study that the number of individuals who were included in its TCR sequencing and HLA analysis was relatively small.

V usage is TRBV29-1 and J usage is TRBJ2-5; 7 positions match TRBD1. This sequence originates from a human donor with Susac syndrome. Sequenced: CD4+ T cells from PBMCs. The CDR3 DNA reads TGCAGCGTTGCCTCGACAGGGCTTGAGACCCAGTACTTC. This codes for CSVASTGLETQYF. Supplemented by reference TRBV29-1 and TRBJ2-5, the full variable domain reads SAVISQKPSRDICQRGTSLTIQCQVDSQVTMMFWYRQQPGQSLTLIATANQGSEATYESGFVIDKFPISRPNLTFSTLTVSNMSPEDSSIYLCSVASTGLETQYFGPGTRLLVL.